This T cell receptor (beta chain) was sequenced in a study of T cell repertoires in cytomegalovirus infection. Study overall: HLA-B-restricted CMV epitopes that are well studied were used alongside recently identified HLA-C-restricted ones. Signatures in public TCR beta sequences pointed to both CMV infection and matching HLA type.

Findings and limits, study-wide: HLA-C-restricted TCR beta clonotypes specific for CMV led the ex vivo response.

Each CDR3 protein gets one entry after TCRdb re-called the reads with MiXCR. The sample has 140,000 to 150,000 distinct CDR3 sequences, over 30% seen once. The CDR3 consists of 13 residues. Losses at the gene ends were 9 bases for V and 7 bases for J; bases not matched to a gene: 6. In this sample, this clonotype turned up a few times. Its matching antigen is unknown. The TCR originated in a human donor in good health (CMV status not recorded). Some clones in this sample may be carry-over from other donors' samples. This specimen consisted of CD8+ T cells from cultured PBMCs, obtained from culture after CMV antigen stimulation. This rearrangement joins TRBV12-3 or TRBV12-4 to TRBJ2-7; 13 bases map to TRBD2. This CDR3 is CASKLAGGHEQYF. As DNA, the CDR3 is TGTGCCAGTAAACTAGCGGGGGGGCATGAGCAGTACTTC.